Listed here are 19 T cell receptor beta chains from one sample, sequenced in a study of cytomegalovirus exposure and HLA in healthy donors. Repertoires were generated with immunoSEQ multiplex PCR, while TCRdb's copy carries only in-frame clones and drops some. This sample has 99,000 or so clones, with around 83% found just once. Material for sequencing was PBMCs. The receptors derive from a woman aged 18-30 years in good health and CMV-seropositive.

The chain carries TRBV27 and TRBJ1-6; the match to TRBD1 covers 10 bases. The CDR3 length is 14 residues. V lost 5 bases and J lost 10; bases outside the gene matches: 5. Germline CDR1 MNHEY, CDR2 SMNVEV (reference sequence). CDR3 amino acids: CASSPRDRGSPLHF. CDR3 nucleotide sequence: TGTGCCAGCAGTCCTCGGGACAGGGGATCACCCCTCCACTTT.

The chain carries TRBV25-1 and TRBJ2-5, with 7 bases that match TRBD1. Germline V lookup: CDR1 MGHDK, CDR2 SYGVNS. This CDR3 contains 16 residues. Losses at the gene ends were 4 bases for V and 1 base for J; bases not matched to a gene: 9. The CDR3 region is CASSASPWDSQETQYF. CDR3 DNA: TGTGCCAGCAGTGCCTCACCGTGGGACAGCCAAGAGACCCAGTACTTC. Based on the CDR3 plus reference TRBV25-1 and TRBJ2-5, the full variable domain is EADIYQTPRYLVIGTGKKITLECSQTMGHDKMYWYQQDPGMELHLIHYSYGVNSTEKGDLSSESTVSRIRTEHFPLTLESARPSHTSQYLCASSASPWDSQETQYFGPGTRLLVL.

The chain recombines TRBV7-9 with TRBJ1-1; D uncertain. The V gene lost 2 bases and the J gene lost 4 bases, with 5 bases spanning the gap. The CDR3 contains 12 residues. Germline CDR1 SEHNR, CDR2 FQNEAQ (reference sequence). CDR3 DNA sequence: TGTGCCAGCAGCTTATTCTCCACTGAAGCTTTCTTT. Translated: CASSLFSTEAFF.

The chain joins TRBV27 to TRBJ2-1; D is undetermined. V was trimmed by 0 bases and J by 5 bases, leaving 11 bases between them. CDR3 length equals 15 residues. The V gene's germline CDR1 is MNHEY and CDR2 SMNVEV (reference sequence). The CDR3 reads CASSLSQTQDNEQFF. The CDR3 bases are TGTGCCAGCAGTTTATCCCAGACGCAGGACAATGAGCAGTTCTTC.

The chain recombines TRBV11-3 with TRBJ2-7; D remains ambiguous. The CDR3 has 13 residues. Germline V CDR1 and CDR2: SGHNT, YENEEA. With 5 bases removed from V and 7 bases from J, the gap between germline ends came to 15 bases. CDR3 sequence (DNA): TGTGCCAGCAGCGACCGGCAGCGTAAGGAGCAGTACTTC. Translation gives CASSDRQRKEQYF.

The chain couples TRBV11-3 to TRBJ2-5, with 7 bases aligning to TRBD2. This CDR3 spans 13 amino acids. CDR1 SGHNT and CDR2 YENEEA come from the germline V gene. V dropped 6 bases and J dropped 3; count of bases not matched to a gene: 4. CDR3 protein: CASSSSGKETQYF. CDR3 in DNA: TGTGCCAGCAGTTCCAGCGGGAAAGAGACCCAGTACTTC.

In this sample, this clone turned up once. The J gene is TRBJ2-1, the V gene TRBV7-3; 7 bases match TRBD2. This CDR3 comprises 15 residues. The germline CDR1 and CDR2 sequences are SGHTA and FQGTGA. The junction had 10 bases not matched to a gene; V was cut back by 5 bases and J by 6 bases. The CDR3 reads CASSPGPSGINEQFF. DNA for the CDR3: TGTGCCAGCAGCCCGGGGCCTAGCGGTATCAATGAGCAGTTCTTC.

The gene calls are TRBV4-1 and TRBJ1-6, with 9 bases lining up with TRBD1. V lost 5 bases to trimming and J lost 10 bases; unmatched junction nucleotides: 9. Germline lookup yields CDR1 MGHRA and CDR2 YSYEKL. CDR3 length equals 15 residues. The CDR3 spells CASSLSGQGGSPLHF. The CDR3 nucleotides read TGCGCCAGCAGCTTATCGGGACAGGGTGGGTCACCCCTCCACTTT.

The table lists this clone with a few counts. J is TRBJ1-1 and V is TRBV5-1; tentative D call: TRBD1 (5 bases). Germline assignment: CDR1 SGHRS and CDR2 YFSETQ. The CDR3 spans 11 residues. Trimming stripped 5 bases from V and 5 bases from J, with 7 bases between. The CDR3 region is CASSDSTEAFF. The CDR3 nucleotides read TGCGCCAGCAGTGACAGTACTGAAGCTTTCTTT.

The rearrangement joins TRBV7-9 to TRBJ1-5; no clear D. Germline values: CDR1 SEHNR, CDR2 FQNEAQ (reference sequence). Trimming shortened V by 2 bases and J by 2 bases, and 7 bases separated the two germline ends. CDR3 length: 14 residues. CDR3 sequence reads: CASSLTQGNQPQHF. The CDR3 region has the DNA TGTGCCAGCAGCTTAACTCAGGGCAATCAGCCCCAGCATTTT.

The V call is TRBV10-2, the J call TRBJ2-7; TRBD2 agrees at 8 bases. V trimming: 8 bases; J trimming: 6 bases; junction bases outside the gene matches: 12. The CDR3 loop spans 14 amino acids. Germline CDR1 and CDR2: WSHSY and SAAADI. The CDR3 protein is CASATGGASGEQYF. CDR3 bases: TGCGCCAGCGCGACCGGGGGGGCAAGCGGCGAGCAGTACTTC.

The chain has TRBV13 and TRBJ2-4, with 9 bases fitting TRBD1. V lost 4 bases to trimming and J lost 0 bases; unmatched junction nucleotides: 4. Germline V gives CDR1 PRHDT, CDR2 FYEKMQ (reference sequence). The CDR3 has 16 amino acids. The DNA for the CDR3 is TGTGCCAGCAGCTCAACAGGGGGCAAAGCCAAAAACATTCAGTACTTC. This encodes CASSSTGGKAKNIQYF.

The V call is TRBV28, the J call TRBJ2-3; perhaps TRBD2 as D (6 bases). CDR1 MDHEN and CDR2 SYDVKM come from the germline V gene. This CDR3 region has 17 residues. V lost 5 bases and J lost 1, with 19 bases in between. Here the CDR3 DNA reads TGTGCCAGCAGTCGACTAGGGGTAAGGGTAGGCACAGATACGCAGTATTTT. Translation: CASSRLGVRVGTDTQYF.

This clone turned up a few times. CDR3 nucleotide sequence: TGTGCCAGCGGCCACATGGCAGGGGGTAACGAGCAGTACTTC. Encoded protein: CASGHMAGGNEQYF. This chain links TRBV6-5 with TRBJ2-7; TRBD1 aligns across 7 bases. Looked up from germline, CDR1 is MNHEY and CDR2 is SVGAGI. J was trimmed by 5 bases and V by 8 bases; bases with no gene match: 12. The CDR3 is 14 residues long.

V and J are TRBV11-2 and TRBJ2-3, with 9 nucleotides matching TRBD2. V dropped 3 bases and J dropped 2; count of bases not matched to a gene: 3. There are 15 residues in the CDR3. Germline CDR1 is SGHAT and CDR2 is FQNNGV. The CDR3 region is CASSFRLADTDTQYF. As DNA, the CDR3 is TGTGCCAGCAGCTTCCGACTAGCGGACACAGATACGCAGTATTTT.

The genes are TRBV5-1 and TRBJ1-2; unclear D gene. There are 12 residues in the CDR3. V dropped 2 bases and J dropped 4 bases, with 6 bases sitting between them. Germline V gives CDR1 SGHRS, CDR2 YFSETQ. DNA for the CDR3: TGCGCCAGCAGCTTCGACTTCTATGGCTACACCTTC. Residues: CASSFDFYGYTF. Filled out from reference TRBV5-1 and TRBJ1-2, the complete variable domain reads KAGVTQTPRYLIKTRGQQVTLSCSPISGHRSVSWYQQTPGQGLQFLFEYFSETQRNKGNFPGRFSGRQFSNSRSEMNVSTLELGDSALYLCASSFDFYGYTFGSGTRLTVV.

The CDR3 is CASSFLGPRTEAFF. CDR3 DNA sequence: TGTGCCAGCAGCTTTCTGGGGCCTAGGACCGAAGCTTTCTTT. This chain uses TRBV5-6 with TRBJ1-1; D possibly corresponds to TRBD1 (5 bases). Germline CDR1 reads SGHDT; CDR2 reads YYEEEE. Deletions cut 2 bases from V and 8 bases from J, with 16 bases between. The CDR3 has 14 residues.

The chain links TRBV9 to TRBJ2-3; TRBD1 matches at 8 bases. Germline CDR1 reads SGDLS; CDR2 reads YYNGEE. CDR3 size: 16 residues. With 4 bases clipped from V and 2 bases from J, the junction kept 9 bases outside the gene matches. The CDR3 spells CASSPGQGYVTDTQYF. The CDR3, as DNA: TGTGCCAGCAGCCCAGGACAGGGTTACGTCACAGATACGCAGTATTTT.

The rearrangement joins TRBV5-4 to TRBJ2-3; unclear D gene. Trimming took off 4 bases at V and 3 bases at J, with 9 bases between the two ends. CDR1 SGHNT and CDR2 YYREEE come from the germline V gene (reference sequence). CDR3 length: 13 residues. CDR3 region: CASSQVGTDTQYF. The CDR3 region has the DNA TGTGCCAGCAGCCAAGTCGGGACAGATACGCAGTATTTT.